This T cell receptor (beta chain) was sequenced in a study of cytomegalovirus exposure and HLA in healthy donors. General study results and limits: An Asian-associated ancestry cluster reportedly showed fewer N-insertions than the roughly 670-donor mean in a later analysis.

A remark on this clone: Antigen specificity is unknown.

Germline V gene sequence: CDR1 SGHVS, CDR2 FQNEAQ. V was clipped by 0 bases and J by 4 bases; unmatched bases: 14. The CDR3 contains 19 residues. Primers included in the PCR were 60 Vbeta and 13 Jbeta primers. Repertoires were generated with immunoSEQ multiplex PCR, while TCRdb's copy carries only in-frame clones and drops some. The table has some 150,000 clones, just under 90% seen once. This clonotype originated in a woman aged 30 to 39 in good health and CMV-seronegative. The rearrangement links TRBV7-8 to TRBJ2-5; 10 bases match TRBD2. Source material: PBMCs. The CDR3 loop reads CASSLAPLAGALHPETQYF. The CDR3 DNA reads as TGTGCCAGCAGCTTAGCGCCTCTAGCGGGGGCCCTCCACCCAGAGACCCAGTACTTC.